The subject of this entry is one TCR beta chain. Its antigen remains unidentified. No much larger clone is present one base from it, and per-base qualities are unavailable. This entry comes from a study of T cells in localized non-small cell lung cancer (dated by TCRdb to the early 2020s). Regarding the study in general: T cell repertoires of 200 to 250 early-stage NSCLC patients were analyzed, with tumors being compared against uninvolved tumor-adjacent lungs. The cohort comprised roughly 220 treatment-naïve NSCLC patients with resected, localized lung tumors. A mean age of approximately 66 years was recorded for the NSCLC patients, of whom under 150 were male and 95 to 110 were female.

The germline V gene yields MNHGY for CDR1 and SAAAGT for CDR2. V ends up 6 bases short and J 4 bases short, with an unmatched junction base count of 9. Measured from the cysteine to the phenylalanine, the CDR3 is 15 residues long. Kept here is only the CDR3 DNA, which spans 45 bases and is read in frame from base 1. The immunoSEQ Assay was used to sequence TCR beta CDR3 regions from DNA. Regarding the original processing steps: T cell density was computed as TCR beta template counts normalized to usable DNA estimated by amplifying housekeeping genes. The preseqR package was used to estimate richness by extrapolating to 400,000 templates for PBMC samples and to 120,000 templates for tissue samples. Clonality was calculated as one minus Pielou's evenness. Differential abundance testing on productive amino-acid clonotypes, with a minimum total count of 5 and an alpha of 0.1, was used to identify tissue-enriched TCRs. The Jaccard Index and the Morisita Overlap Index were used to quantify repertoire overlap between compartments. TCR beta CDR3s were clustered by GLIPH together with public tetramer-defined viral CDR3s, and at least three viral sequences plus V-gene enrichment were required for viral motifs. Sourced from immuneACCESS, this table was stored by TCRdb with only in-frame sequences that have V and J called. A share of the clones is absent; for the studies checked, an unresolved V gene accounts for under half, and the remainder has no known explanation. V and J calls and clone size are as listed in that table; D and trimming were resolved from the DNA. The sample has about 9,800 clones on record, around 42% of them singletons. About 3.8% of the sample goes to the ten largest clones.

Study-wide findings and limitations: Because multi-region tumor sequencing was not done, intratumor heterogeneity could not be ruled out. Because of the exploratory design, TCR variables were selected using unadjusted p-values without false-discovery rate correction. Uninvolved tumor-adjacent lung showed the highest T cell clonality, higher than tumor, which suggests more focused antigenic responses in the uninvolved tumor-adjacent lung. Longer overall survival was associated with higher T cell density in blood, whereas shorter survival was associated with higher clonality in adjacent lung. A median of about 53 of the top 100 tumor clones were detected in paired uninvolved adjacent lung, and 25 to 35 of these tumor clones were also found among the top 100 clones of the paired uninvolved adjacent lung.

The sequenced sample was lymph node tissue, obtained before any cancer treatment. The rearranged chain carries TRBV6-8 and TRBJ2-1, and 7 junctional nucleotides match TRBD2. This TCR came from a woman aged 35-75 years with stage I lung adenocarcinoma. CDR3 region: CASSALGGGYNEQFF. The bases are TGTGCCAGCAGCGCTCTCGGCGGGGGATACAATGAGCAGTTCTTC.